This T cell receptor (beta chain) was obtained from a study of T-cell reconstitution after alpha-beta-depleted transplantation in children. This clonotype was seen many times. Construction of the TCRbeta library involved unique molecular identifiers. TCRdb re-analysed the PCR reads in MiXCR, keeping a single row per CDR3 protein. The profile shows 700,000 to 950,000 distinct CDR3 sequences, 16% of them singletons. Trimming removed 2 bases from V and 8 bases from J, with 10 bases in between. The CDR3 sequence is 12 residues long. CDR1 and CDR2 (germline): DFQATT, SNEGSKA (reference sequence). The TCR sequence derives from a male patient younger than 18 who had a stem cell transplant for acute lymphoblastic leukemia, so the T cells may come from the graft donor. The chain joins TRBV20-1 to TRBJ2-1; TRBD1 might be the D (5 bases). Sequences were derived from PBMCs, mostly from graft donor cells, sampled 360 days after TCRalphabeta/CD19-depleted stem cell transplant. CDR3 in amino acids: CSARTQGDEQFF. The CDR3 nucleotides read TGCAGTGCTAGAACCCAGGGTGATGAGCAGTTCTTC.